These 26 T cell receptor beta chains came from one sample sequenced in a study of T-cell reconstitution after alpha-beta-depleted transplantation in children. During its preparation, the TCRbeta library received unique molecular identifiers. TCRdb reprocessed the PCR reads via MiXCR and lists one record per CDR3 protein. The sample lists around 440,000 distinct CDR3 sequences, over 9.5% occurring once. The sequences come from PBMCs, collected before TCRalphabeta/CD19-depleted stem cell transplant. The receptors stem from a child younger than 10 with inherited bone marrow failure, due to receive a stem cell transplant.

Regarding this clonotype: The junction differs from germline at one of its ends, possibly a read error. The gene calls are TRBV5-4 and TRBJ2-1; TRBD2 is a possible D gene (5 bases). The germline V gene encodes CDR1 SGHNT and CDR2 YYREEE (reference sequence). The CDR3 totals 12 residues. Written as DNA, the CDR3 is TGTGCCAGCAGCTTGGAAGGAGGTACCCTGGTCTTC. Amino acid sequence: CASSLEGGTLVF.

This clonotype was observed many times. This sequence joins TRBV10-2 and TRBJ2-2, with D maybe TRBD2 (7 bases). Germline V gene lookup returns CDR1 WSHSY and CDR2 SAAADI. The V end was cut by 0 bases, the J end by 4 bases, with 12 bases between. The CDR3 loop spans 16 amino acids. The CDR3 is CASSESRGRSTGELFF. CDR3 coding DNA: TGCGCCAGCAGTGAGTCGCGGGGGCGGTCCACCGGGGAGCTGTTTTTT.

There are many counts of this clonotype. The chain joins TRBV7-2 to TRBJ1-5; D remains ambiguous. Trimming left V 3 bases short and J 5 bases short, with 8 bases between. This CDR3 region has 13 residues. Germline V gene lookup returns CDR1 SGHTA and CDR2 FQGNSA. The CDR3 nucleotides are TGTGCCAGCAGCTTCGTACGGGATCAGCCCCAGCATTTT. Translation gives CASSFVRDQPQHF.

At least ten counts were recorded for this clonotype. The V gene is TRBV30, the J gene TRBJ2-7, with TRBD1 matching over 11 bases. V lost 4 bases, J lost 5 bases, and 4 bases stayed unmatched. CDR1 GTSNPN and CDR2 SVGIG come from the germline V gene (reference sequence). The length of the CDR3 is 13 residues. CDR3: CAWNGQGADEQYF. DNA for the CDR3: TGTGCCTGGAATGGACAGGGGGCCGACGAGCAGTACTTC.

The chain carries TRBV12-3 or TRBV12-4 and TRBJ2-3; 9 positions agree with TRBD2. CDR3 length: 17 residues. The junction had 13 bases not matched to a gene; V was cut back by 5 bases and J by 4 bases. The DNA of the CDR3 is TGTGCCAGCAGTCGCGGGTGGCCTAGCGGGAAGGCAGATACGCAGTATTTT. Amino acid sequence: CASSRGWPSGKADTQYF.

This clonotype was seen at least ten times. CDR3 nucleotides: TGTGCCAGCGGACAGGGGGGCAATCAGCCCCAGCATTTT. It translates to CASGQGGNQPQHF. The chain recombines TRBV6-5 with TRBJ1-5, with 10 positions matching TRBD1. This CDR3 is built from 13 residues. V lost 8 bases, J lost 2 bases, and 0 bases stayed unmatched. Per the germline V gene, CDR1 is MNHEY and CDR2 is SVGAGI.

In its sample, this clonotype was seen many times. This chain joins TRBV21-1 and TRBJ2-1; TRBD1 reflects the table's D call only, with no check against the DNA. TRBV21-1 constitutes a pseudogene. The CDR3 is made up of 14 amino acids. CDR3 region: CASSKRTEPGRQFF. CDR3 nucleotides: TGTGCCAGCAGCAAAAGGACGGAGCCCGGTCGGCAGTTCTTC.

V is TRBV20-1 and J is TRBJ2-4; TRBD2 matches at 11 bases. Germline CDR1 is DFQATT and CDR2 is SNEGSKA (reference sequence). V trimming: 3 bases; J trimming: 0 bases; junction bases outside the gene matches: 7. CDR3 size: 17 residues. The CDR3 bases are TGCAGTGCTAGTCCTAGCGGGAGGAGCCGAGCCAAAAACATTCAGTACTTC. This translates into CSASPSGRSRAKNIQYF.

This clonotype came up many times. The chain uses TRBV7-9 and TRBJ1-3; D is unclear. CDR3 length: 15 amino acids. Germline assignment: CDR1 SEHNR and CDR2 FQNEAQ (reference sequence). Trimming pared 0 bases from V and 2 bases from J, leaving 8 bases between. The CDR3 DNA is TGTGCCAGCAGCTTAGCGCGGACCGCTGGAAACACCATATATTTT. This gives the protein CASSLARTAGNTIYF. Filled out from reference TRBV7-9 and TRBJ1-3, the complete variable domain reads DTGVSQNPRHKITKRGQNVTFRCDPISEHNRLYWYRQTLGQGPEFLTYFQNEAQLEKSRLLSDRFSAERPKGSFSTLEIQRTEQGDSAMYLCASSLARTAGNTIYFGEGSWLTVV.

In this sample, this clonotype turned up many times. The V call is TRBV12-3 or TRBV12-4, the J call TRBJ1-2; D is uncertain. This CDR3 spans 15 amino acids. V was trimmed by 3 bases and J by 6 bases, leaving 17 bases between them. CDR3 DNA: TGTGCCAGCAGTTTCGTACAAGTACAGAGAAATGGCTACACCTTC. Translating gives CASSFVQVQRNGYTF.

This clonotype was detected many times. The chain recombines TRBV5-6 with TRBJ2-7; a weak D match, TRBD1 (5 bases). The V end lost 1 base, the J end lost 3 bases, and 11 bases lay between the germline ends. This CDR3 region has 14 residues. Germline V lookup: CDR1 SGHDT, CDR2 YYEEEE. The CDR3 loop is CASSLSQAYYEQYF. CDR3 nucleotides: TGTGCCAGCAGCTTGTCACAGGCCTACTACGAGCAGTACTTC.

This clonotype has a handful of counts. The chain couples TRBV7-2 to TRBJ2-3, with D possibly matching TRBD2 (6 bases). V shed 4 bases and J shed 2 bases, with 13 bases lying between them. The CDR3 has 15 amino acids. Per germline, CDR1 SGHTA and CDR2 FQGNSA. The CDR3 spells CASSWDSGITDTQYF. As DNA, the CDR3 is TGTGCCAGCAGCTGGGACTCCGGGATCACAGATACGCAGTATTTT.

This clonotype showed up many times. The CDR3 sequence: CSARDRVGGTHYNEQFF. As DNA, the CDR3 is TGCAGTGCTAGAGATAGAGTAGGCGGGACGCACTACAATGAGCAGTTCTTC. The gene calls are TRBV20-1 and TRBJ2-1; tentative D call: TRBD2 (6 bases). The CDR3 is made up of 17 amino acids. Germline V gives CDR1 DFQATT, CDR2 SNEGSKA (reference sequence). V lost 0 bases and J lost 3, with 18 bases in between.

This clonotype has a handful of counts. The chain couples TRBV29-1 to TRBJ1-2; no clear D. From germline, CDR1 is SQVTM and CDR2 ANQGSEA. V shed 3 bases and J shed 2 bases, with 4 bases lying between them. The CDR3 totals 11 residues. CDR3 coding DNA: TGCAGCGTTGAGGAGAACTATGGCTACACCTTC. It encodes CSVEENYGYTF.

This clonotype was picked up a small number of times. The chain links TRBV7-2 to TRBJ2-1, with 12 nucleotides matching TRBD2. Losses at the gene ends were 4 bases for V and 7 bases for J; bases not matched to a gene: 5. This CDR3 is built from 15 residues. The germline V gene has CDR1 SGHTA and CDR2 FQGNSA. The DNA for the CDR3 is TGTGCCAGCAGCTGGACTAGCGGGATTGCGAATGAGCAGTTCTTC. Translation: CASSWTSGIANEQFF.

This clonotype was observed many times. V gene TRBV20-1 combines with J gene TRBJ2-5; 10 nucleotides match TRBD2. Looked up from germline, CDR1 is DFQATT and CDR2 is SNEGSKA (reference sequence). The CDR3 length is 14 residues. V was clipped by 6 bases and J by 5 bases; unmatched bases: 9. CDR3 residues: CSANPGLATETQYF. Written as DNA, the CDR3 is TGCAGTGCGAACCCGGGACTAGCGACGGAGACCCAGTACTTC.

This clonotype was observed a handful of times. The genes are TRBV12-3 or TRBV12-4 and TRBJ1-1; 7 nucleotides agree with TRBD1. CDR3 length: 15 residues. V dropped 5 bases and J dropped 5; count of bases not matched to a gene: 11. CDR3 residues: CASSPRRGRGTEAFF. CDR3 nucleotide sequence: TGTGCCAGCAGTCCACGGAGGGGGCGAGGGACTGAAGCTTTCTTT.

Points on this clonotype: A much larger clone differs by one base, so this may be a read error. This chain joins TRBV11-2 and TRBJ2-7; 11 bases align to TRBD2. After removal of 8 bases from V and 10 bases from J, the junction contained 7 bases not matched to a gene. The CDR3 contains 12 residues. CDR1 is SGHAT, CDR2 FQNNGV, per germline. CDR3 residues: CASSSGRTDQYF. CDR3 in DNA: TGTGCCAGCTCTAGCGGGAGGACCGACCAGTACTTC.

Many counts were recorded for this clonotype. V gene TRBV7-9 combines with J gene TRBJ2-7; 11 bases are a match to TRBD2. Germline V gene data show CDR1 as SEHNR and CDR2 as FQNEAQ (reference sequence). This CDR3 is 16 amino acids long. With 5 bases clipped from V and 2 bases from J, the junction kept 8 bases outside the gene matches. CDR3 sequence reads: CASSPVLAGGPYEQYF. The CDR3 bases are TGTGCCAGCAGCCCTGTCCTAGCGGGGGGACCCTACGAGCAGTACTTC.

This clonotype was counted ten times or more. The CDR3 DNA is TGTGCCAGCAGACTAAATGAAAAACTGTTTTTT. Amino acids: CASRLNEKLFF. The J gene is TRBJ1-4, the V gene TRBV6-5; D gene uncertain. The CDR3 loop spans 11 amino acids. V was cut by 6 bases and J by 5 bases, with 4 bases left in between. Germline CDR1 is MNHEY and CDR2 is SVGAGI.

The chain is built from TRBV4-3 and TRBJ2-1; 8 positions match TRBD2. The CDR3 length is 15 residues. The V segment lost 0 bases and the J segment 8 bases; nucleotides outside the gene matches: 6. Germline CDR1 is LGHNA and CDR2 is YSLEER. This CDR3 reads CASSQEVAGRDEQFF. Here the CDR3 DNA reads TGCGCCAGCAGCCAAGAGGTAGCGGGACGGGATGAGCAGTTCTTC.

This clonotype was detected many times. CDR3 residues: CASSLGGLGQANTQYF. CDR3 nucleotide sequence: TGTGCCAGCAGCTTAGGAGGTTTGGGACAGGCGAATACGCAGTATTTT. The J gene is TRBJ2-3, the V gene TRBV7-9; TRBD1 matches 8 bases. The CDR3 is 16 amino acids. With V trimmed by 1 base and J by 7 bases, 10 bases remained unmatched. Germline lookup yields CDR1 SEHNR and CDR2 FQNEAQ (reference sequence).

The rearrangement joins TRBV29-1 to TRBJ2-6; D is ambiguous. Germline CDR1 reads SQVTM; CDR2 reads ANQGSEA. This CDR3 spans 17 amino acids. Trimming left V 4 bases short and J 0 bases short, with 16 bases between. CDR3 region: CSVADWEPLSGANVLTF. The CDR3, as DNA: TGCAGCGTTGCAGATTGGGAACCCCTCTCTGGGGCCAACGTCCTGACTTTC.

This clonotype was recorded at least ten times. The chain is built from TRBV7-9 and TRBJ1-5; unclear D gene. Per the germline V gene, CDR1 is SEHNR and CDR2 is FQNEAQ (reference sequence). The V gene lost 1 base and the J gene lost 6 bases, with 10 bases spanning the gap. This CDR3 has 14 amino acids. The CDR3 loop is CASSLGEGSQPQHF. The CDR3 DNA is TGTGCCAGCAGCTTAGGTGAGGGAAGTCAGCCCCAGCATTTT.

This clonotype was picked up a small number of times. The chain recombines TRBV3-1 with TRBJ2-3; TRBD2 is a possible D gene (6 bases). The germline V and J ends were trimmed by 4 bases and 5 bases, with 16 bases remaining between them. The CDR3 consists of 15 residues. The germline gives CDR1 LGHDT, CDR2 YNNKEL (reference sequence). The CDR3 nucleotides are TGTGCCAGCAGCCCGGGACTCCTCGGCGGAGATACGCAGTATTTT. It is translated as CASSPGLLGGDTQYF.

This clonotype was counted ten times or more. This chain connects TRBV11-2 to TRBJ2-7; TRBD2 is a possible D gene (6 bases). The CDR3 sequence is 16 residues long. From germline, CDR1 is SGHAT and CDR2 FQNNGV. V lost 0 bases, J lost 5 bases, and 17 bases lay in between. CDR3 sequence (DNA): TGTGCCAGCAGCTTAGAACGAGTTGGGGCGGGGCACGAGCAGTACTTC. Protein: CASSLERVGAGHEQYF.